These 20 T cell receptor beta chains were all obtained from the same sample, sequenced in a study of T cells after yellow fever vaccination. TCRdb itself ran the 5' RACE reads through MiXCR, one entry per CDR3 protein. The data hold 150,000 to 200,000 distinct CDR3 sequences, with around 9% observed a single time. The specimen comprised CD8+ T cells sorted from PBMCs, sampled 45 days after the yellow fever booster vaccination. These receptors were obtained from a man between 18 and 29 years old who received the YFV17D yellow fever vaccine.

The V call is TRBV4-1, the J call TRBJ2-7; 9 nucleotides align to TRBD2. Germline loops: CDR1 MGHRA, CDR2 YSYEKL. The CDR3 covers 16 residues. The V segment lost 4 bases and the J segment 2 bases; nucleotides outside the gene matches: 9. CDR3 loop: CASSPLSGGLTYEQYF. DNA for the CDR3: TGCGCCAGCAGCCCACTTAGCGGGGGCCTTACCTACGAGCAGTACTTC.

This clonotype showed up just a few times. In nucleotides, the CDR3 is TGCAGCGTGCACCCGAGCGGCACTCGCACAGATACGCAGTATTTT. Amino acids: CSVHPSGTRTDTQYF. V gene TRBV29-1 combines with J gene TRBJ2-3; a possible D gene is TRBD2 (5 bases). The CDR3 loop spans 15 amino acids. Trimming removed 6 bases at V and 1 base at J, with 17 bases between. From germline, CDR1 is SQVTM and CDR2 ANQGSEA.

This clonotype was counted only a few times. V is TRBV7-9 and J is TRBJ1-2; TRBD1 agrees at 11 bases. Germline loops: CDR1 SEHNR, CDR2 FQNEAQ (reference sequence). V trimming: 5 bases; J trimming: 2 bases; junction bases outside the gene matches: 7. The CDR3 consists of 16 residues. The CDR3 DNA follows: TGTGCCAGCAGCCCCCCCAGGACAGGGGGCAACTATGGCTACACCTTC. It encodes CASSPPRTGGNYGYTF.

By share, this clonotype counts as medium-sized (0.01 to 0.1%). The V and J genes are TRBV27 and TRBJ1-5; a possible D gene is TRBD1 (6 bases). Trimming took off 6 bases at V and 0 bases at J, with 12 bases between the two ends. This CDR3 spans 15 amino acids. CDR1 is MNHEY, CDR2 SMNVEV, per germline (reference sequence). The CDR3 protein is CASSPTGFSNQPQHF. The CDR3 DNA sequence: TGTGCCAGCAGCCCAACAGGGTTTAGCAATCAGCCCCAGCATTTT.

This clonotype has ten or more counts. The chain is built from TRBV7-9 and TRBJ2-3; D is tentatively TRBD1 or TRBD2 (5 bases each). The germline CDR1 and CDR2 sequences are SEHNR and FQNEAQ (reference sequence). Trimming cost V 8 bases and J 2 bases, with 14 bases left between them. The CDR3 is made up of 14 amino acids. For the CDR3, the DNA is TGTGCCAGCCACCGGGACCAATACACAGATACGCAGTATTTT. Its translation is CASHRDQYTDTQYF.

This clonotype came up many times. CDR3 nucleotide sequence: TGTGCCACCAGCAGAGTGGCCCGACTAGATTTCGATGAGCAGTTCTTC. It translates to CATSRVARLDFDEQFF. The chain is built from TRBV15 and TRBJ2-1, with a possible D match to TRBD2 (6 bases). V was trimmed by 1 base and J by 8 bases, leaving 18 bases between them. The CDR3 is made up of 16 amino acids. Germline V lookup: CDR1 LNHNV, CDR2 YYDKDF (reference sequence).

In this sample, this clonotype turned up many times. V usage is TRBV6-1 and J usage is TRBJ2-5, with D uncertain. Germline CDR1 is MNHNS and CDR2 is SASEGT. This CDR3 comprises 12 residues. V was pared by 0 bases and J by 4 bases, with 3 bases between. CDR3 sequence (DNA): TGTGCCAGCAGTGAAGCTTTAGAGACCCAGTACTTC. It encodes CASSEALETQYF.

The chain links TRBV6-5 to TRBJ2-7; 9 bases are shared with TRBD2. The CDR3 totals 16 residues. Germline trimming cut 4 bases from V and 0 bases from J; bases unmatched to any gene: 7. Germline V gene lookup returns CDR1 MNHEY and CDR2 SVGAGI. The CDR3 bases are TGTGCCAGCAGTTCGAGTCTAGCGGGGCACTCCTACGAGCAGTACTTC. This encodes CASSSSLAGHSYEQYF.

The DNA of the CDR3 is TGTGCCAGCACCCTCTCTCGGGGGCCGTTAAATGAGCAGTTCTTC. Protein product: CASTLSRGPLNEQFF. The rearrangement links TRBV28 to TRBJ2-1; D assignment may be TRBD1 or TRBD2 (6 bases each). Germline V CDR1 and CDR2: MDHEN, SYDVKM. The CDR3 has 15 amino acids. Trimming shortened V by 7 bases and J by 7 bases, and 20 bases separated the two germline ends.

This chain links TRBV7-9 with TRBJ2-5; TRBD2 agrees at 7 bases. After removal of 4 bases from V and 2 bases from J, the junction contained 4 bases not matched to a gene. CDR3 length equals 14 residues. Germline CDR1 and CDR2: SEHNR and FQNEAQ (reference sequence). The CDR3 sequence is CASSYLGLQETQYF. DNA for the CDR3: TGTGCCAGCAGCTACCTGGGACTACAAGAGACCCAGTACTTC.

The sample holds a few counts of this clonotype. CDR3 residues: CASSMGQGAYEQFF. As DNA, the CDR3 is TGCGCCAGCAGCATGGGACAGGGGGCCTATGAGCAGTTCTTC. V usage is TRBV5-1 and J usage is TRBJ2-1; 12 nucleotides line up with TRBD1. The germline CDR1 and CDR2 sequences are SGHRS and YFSETQ. With 4 bases clipped from V and 8 bases from J, the junction kept 4 bases outside the gene matches. The CDR3 consists of 14 residues.

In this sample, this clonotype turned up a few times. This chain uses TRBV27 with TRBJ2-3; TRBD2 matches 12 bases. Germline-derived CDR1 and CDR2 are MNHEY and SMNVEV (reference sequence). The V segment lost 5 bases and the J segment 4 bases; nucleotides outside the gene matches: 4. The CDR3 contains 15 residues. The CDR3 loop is CASSILAGGSDTQYF. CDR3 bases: TGTGCCAGCAGTATTCTAGCGGGGGGGTCAGATACGCAGTATTTT.

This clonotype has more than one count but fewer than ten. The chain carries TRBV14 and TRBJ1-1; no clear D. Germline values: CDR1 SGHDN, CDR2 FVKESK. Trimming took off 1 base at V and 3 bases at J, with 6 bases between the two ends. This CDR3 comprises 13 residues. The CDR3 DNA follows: TGTGCCAGCAGCCAAGCGTCCCACACTGAAGCTTTCTTT. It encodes CASSQASHTEAFF.

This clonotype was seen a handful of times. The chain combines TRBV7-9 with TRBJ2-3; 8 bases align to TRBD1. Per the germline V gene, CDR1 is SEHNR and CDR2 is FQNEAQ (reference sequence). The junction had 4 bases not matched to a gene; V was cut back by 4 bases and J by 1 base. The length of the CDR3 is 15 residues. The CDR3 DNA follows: TGTGCCAGCAGCTCGGACAGGGATCGCACAGATACGCAGTATTTT. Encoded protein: CASSSDRDRTDTQYF.

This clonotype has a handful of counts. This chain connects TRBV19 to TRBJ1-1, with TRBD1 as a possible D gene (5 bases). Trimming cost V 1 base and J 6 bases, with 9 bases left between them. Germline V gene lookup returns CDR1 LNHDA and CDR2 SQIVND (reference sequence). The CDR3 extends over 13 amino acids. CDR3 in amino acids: CASSIAAGPEAFF. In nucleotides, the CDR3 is TGTGCCAGTAGTATAGCAGCGGGGCCTGAAGCTTTCTTT. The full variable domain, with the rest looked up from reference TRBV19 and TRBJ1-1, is DGGITQSPKYLFRKEGQNVTLSCEQNLNHDAMYWYRQDPGQGLRLIYYSQIVNDFQKGDIAEGYSVSREKKESFPLTVTSAQKNPTAFYLCASSIAAGPEAFFGQGTRLTVV.

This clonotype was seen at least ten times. CDR3 bases: TGTGCCAGCACAGGGTTGCCCTACGAGCAGTACTTC. Protein sequence: CASTGLPYEQYF. The chain is built from TRBV6-1 and TRBJ2-7; D perhaps matches TRBD1 (5 bases). With 7 bases removed from V and 2 bases from J, the gap between germline ends came to 9 bases. The CDR3 extends over 12 amino acids. CDR1 and CDR2 from the germline V gene are MNHNS and SASEGT.

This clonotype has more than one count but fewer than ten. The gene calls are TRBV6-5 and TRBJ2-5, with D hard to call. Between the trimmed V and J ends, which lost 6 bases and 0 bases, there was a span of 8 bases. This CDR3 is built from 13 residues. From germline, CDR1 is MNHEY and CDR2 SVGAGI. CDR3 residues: CASSRRNQETQYF. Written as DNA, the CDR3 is TGTGCCAGCAGCCGACGGAACCAAGAGACCCAGTACTTC.

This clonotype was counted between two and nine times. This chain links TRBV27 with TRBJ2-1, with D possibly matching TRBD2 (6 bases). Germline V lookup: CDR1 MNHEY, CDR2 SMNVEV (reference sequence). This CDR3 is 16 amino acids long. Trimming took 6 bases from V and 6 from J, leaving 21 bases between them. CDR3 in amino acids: CASRAVLGGMLNEQFF. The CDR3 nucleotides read TGTGCCAGCAGAGCTGTGCTGGGGGGTATGCTCAATGAGCAGTTCTTC.

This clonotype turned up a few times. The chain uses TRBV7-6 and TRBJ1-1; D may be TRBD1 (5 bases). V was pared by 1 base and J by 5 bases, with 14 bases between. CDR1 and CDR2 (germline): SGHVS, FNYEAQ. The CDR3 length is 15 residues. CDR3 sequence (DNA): TGTGCCAGCAGCTTAGAGCCAGGGAGGTGGACTGAAGCTTTCTTT. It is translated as CASSLEPGRWTEAFF.

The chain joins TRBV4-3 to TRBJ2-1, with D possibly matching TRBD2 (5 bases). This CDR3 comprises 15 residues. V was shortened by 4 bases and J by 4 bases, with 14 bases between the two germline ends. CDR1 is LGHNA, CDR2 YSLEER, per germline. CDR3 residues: CASSPDDGDYNEQFF. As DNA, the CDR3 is TGCGCCAGCAGCCCGGATGACGGGGATTACAATGAGCAGTTCTTC.